Presented here are 10 T cell receptor beta chains from one specimen sequenced in a study of cytomegalovirus exposure and HLA in healthy donors. The primer mix had 60 Vbeta and 13 Jbeta primers. Method: immunoSEQ multiplex PCR; TCRdb's copy keeps in-frame clones and lacks some. The repertoire shows approximately 110,000 clones; the top ten hold 0.55% to 0.6%. The sample taken for sequencing was PBMCs. These receptors were taken from a man between 45 and 60 years old in good health and CMV-seronegative.

The gene calls are TRBV19 and TRBJ1-1, with D unresolved. Germline lookup yields CDR1 LNHDA and CDR2 SQIVND (reference sequence). V was shortened by 1 base and J by 7 bases, with 7 bases between the two germline ends. This CDR3 has 12 amino acids. Written as DNA, the CDR3 is TGTGCCAGTAGTATAGGTTCCTTTGAAGCTTTCTTT. Protein: CASSIGSFEAFF.

The chain joins TRBV27 to TRBJ1-5; 9 nucleotides agree with TRBD1. With 3 bases clipped from V and 3 bases from J, the junction kept 3 bases outside the gene matches. The germline CDR1 and CDR2 sequences are MNHEY and SMNVEV (reference sequence). The CDR3 loop spans 15 amino acids. The CDR3 region is CASSLGTGSNQPQHF. The CDR3 bases are TGTGCCAGCAGTTTGGGGACAGGGTCCAATCAGCCCCAGCATTTT.

The chain joins TRBV5-1 to TRBJ2-5; 8 bases map to TRBD1. Gene TRBJ2-7 matches the end of the DNA better, so the J call may be wrong. The V gene's germline CDR1 is SGHRS and CDR2 YFSETQ. The CDR3 totals 13 residues. The CDR3 reads CASSWGQAYEQYF. The CDR3 region has the DNA TGCGCCAGCAGCTGGGGACAGGCCTACGAGCAGTACTTC.

CDR3 sequence: CASSVVRGPNTEAFF. DNA of the CDR3: TGTGCCAGCAGCGTAGTGAGGGGGCCGAACACTGAAGCTTTCTTT. The chain combines TRBV9 with TRBJ1-1; 7 nucleotides align to TRBD1. There are 15 residues in the CDR3. Trimming took 0 bases from V and 1 from J; bases not matched to a gene: 3. Germline CDR1 is SGDLS and CDR2 is YYNGEE.

V and J are TRBV18 and TRBJ1-5; D unclear. Germline assignment: CDR1 KGHSH and CDR2 LQKENI. V was shortened by 2 bases and J by 1 base, with 9 bases between the two germline ends. There are 15 residues in the CDR3. CDR3: CASSPGGLSNQPQHF. The CDR3 region has the DNA TGTGCCAGCTCACCAGGCGGGCTAAGCAATCAGCCCCAGCATTTT.

The rearrangement joins TRBV28 to TRBJ1-2; D not certain. Between the trimmed V and J ends, which lost 5 bases and 8 bases, there was a span of 15 bases. Per the germline V gene, CDR1 is MDHEN and CDR2 is SYDVKM. The CDR3 is made up of 13 amino acids. CDR3 loop: CASSTPQAGGYTF. CDR3 DNA sequence: TGTGCCAGCAGTACCCCTCAGGCCGGCGGCTACACCTTC.

V gene TRBV29-1 combines with J gene TRBJ2-1; maybe TRBD1 (5 bases). V gave up 7 bases and J gave up 5 bases, with 12 bases separating them. The germline V gene encodes CDR1 SQVTM and CDR2 ANQGSEA. The CDR3 is 12 residues long. The CDR3 spells CSATTDDNEQFF. The CDR3 DNA is TGCAGCGCAACGACAGACGACAATGAGCAGTTCTTC.

The rearrangement uses TRBV7-9 and TRBJ2-3; 10 nucleotides align to TRBD2. J was trimmed by 3 bases and V by 5 bases; bases with no gene match: 8. Germline CDR1 is SEHNR and CDR2 is FQNEAQ (reference sequence). This CDR3 is built from 16 residues. The CDR3 spells CASSPGVSGGTDTQYF. The CDR3 DNA is TGTGCCAGCAGCCCTGGGGTTAGCGGGGGGACAGATACGCAGTATTTT.

The chain couples TRBV25-1 to TRBJ2-3, with 13 nucleotides matching TRBD2. The J segment lost 5 bases and the V segment lost 6 bases, leaving 11 bases of the junction unmatched. Germline V gene lookup returns CDR1 MGHDK and CDR2 SYGVNS. The CDR3 is 17 residues long. This CDR3 is CASSSILLAGGIDTQYF. The CDR3 nucleotides read TGTGCCAGCAGCTCTATCCTACTAGCGGGGGGGATAGATACGCAGTATTTT.

The gene calls are TRBV29-1 and TRBJ2-5; 7 positions agree with TRBD1. Germline CDR1 reads SQVTM; CDR2 reads ANQGSEA. With V trimmed by 4 bases and J by 5 bases, 7 bases remained unmatched. The CDR3 spans 13 residues. The CDR3 here is CSVAQGPGETQYF. In DNA form, the CDR3 reads TGCAGCGTTGCACAGGGGCCGGGGGAGACCCAGTACTTC.